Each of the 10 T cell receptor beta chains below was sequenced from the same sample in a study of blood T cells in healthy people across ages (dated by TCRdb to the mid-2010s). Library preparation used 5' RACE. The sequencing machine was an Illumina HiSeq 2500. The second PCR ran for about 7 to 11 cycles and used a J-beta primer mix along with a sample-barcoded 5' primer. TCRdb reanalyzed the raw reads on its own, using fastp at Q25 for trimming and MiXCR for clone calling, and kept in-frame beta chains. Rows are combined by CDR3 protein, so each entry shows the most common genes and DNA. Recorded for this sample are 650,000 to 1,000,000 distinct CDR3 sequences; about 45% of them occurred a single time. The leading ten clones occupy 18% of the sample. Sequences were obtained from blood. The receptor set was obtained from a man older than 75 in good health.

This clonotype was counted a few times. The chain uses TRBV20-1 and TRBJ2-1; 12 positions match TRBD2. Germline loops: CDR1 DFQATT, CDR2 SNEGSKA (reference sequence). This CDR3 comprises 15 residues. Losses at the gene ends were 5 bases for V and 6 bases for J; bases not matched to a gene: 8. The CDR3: CSASSSGRAFNEQFF. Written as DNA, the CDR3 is TGCAGTGCTTCCTCTAGCGGGAGGGCCTTCAATGAGCAGTTCTTC.

CDR3 protein: CSAEIGQPSTDTQYF. The CDR3 bases are TGCAGTGCCGAGATCGGACAGCCCTCCACAGATACGCAGTATTTT. The chain is built from TRBV20-1 and TRBJ2-3; weak D call: TRBD1 (6 bases). The CDR3 is 15 amino acids. The germline CDR1 and CDR2 sequences are DFQATT and SNEGSKA (reference sequence). The ends were cut back, 6 bases at V and 2 bases at J, with 18 bases in the middle.

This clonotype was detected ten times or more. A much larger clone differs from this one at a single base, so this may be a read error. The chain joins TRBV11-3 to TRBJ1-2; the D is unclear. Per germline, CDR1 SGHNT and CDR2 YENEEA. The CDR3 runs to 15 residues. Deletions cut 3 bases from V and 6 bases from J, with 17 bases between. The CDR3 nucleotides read TGTGCCAGCAGCTTTGGGGTCGAATCGGGCCATGGCTACACCTTC. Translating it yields CASSFGVESGHGYTF.

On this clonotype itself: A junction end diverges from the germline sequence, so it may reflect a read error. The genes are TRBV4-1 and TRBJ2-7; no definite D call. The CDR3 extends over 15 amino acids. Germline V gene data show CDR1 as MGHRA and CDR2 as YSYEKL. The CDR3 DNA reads TGCGCCAGCAGCCAACACCATGAGAGCTCCCACGAGCAGTACTTC. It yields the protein CASSQHHESSHEQYF.

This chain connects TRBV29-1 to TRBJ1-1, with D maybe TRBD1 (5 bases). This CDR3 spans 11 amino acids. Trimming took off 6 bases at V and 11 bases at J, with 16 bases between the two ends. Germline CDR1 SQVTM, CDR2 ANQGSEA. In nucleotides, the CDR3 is TGCAGCGTGTGGGGCGATATATCGGCTTTCTTT. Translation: CSVWGDISAFF.

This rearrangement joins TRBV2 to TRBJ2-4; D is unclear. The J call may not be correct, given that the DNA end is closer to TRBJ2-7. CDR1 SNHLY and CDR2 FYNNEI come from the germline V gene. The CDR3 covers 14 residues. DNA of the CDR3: TGTGCCAGCAGTGGACCCCTAGGCAGCTACGAGCAGTACTTC. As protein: CASSGPLGSYEQYF.

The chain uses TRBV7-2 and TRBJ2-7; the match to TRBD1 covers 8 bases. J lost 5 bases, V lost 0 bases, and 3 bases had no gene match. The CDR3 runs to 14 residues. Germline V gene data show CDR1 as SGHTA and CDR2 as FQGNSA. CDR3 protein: CASSLAGQGHEQYF. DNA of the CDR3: TGTGCCAGCAGCTTAGCTGGACAGGGCCACGAGCAGTACTTC.

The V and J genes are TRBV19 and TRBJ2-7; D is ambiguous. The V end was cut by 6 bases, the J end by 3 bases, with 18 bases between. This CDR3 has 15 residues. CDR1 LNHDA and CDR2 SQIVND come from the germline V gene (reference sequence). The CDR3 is CASSPAVDPFYEQYF. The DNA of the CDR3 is TGTGCCAGTAGCCCCGCGGTGGATCCCTTCTACGAGCAGTACTTC.

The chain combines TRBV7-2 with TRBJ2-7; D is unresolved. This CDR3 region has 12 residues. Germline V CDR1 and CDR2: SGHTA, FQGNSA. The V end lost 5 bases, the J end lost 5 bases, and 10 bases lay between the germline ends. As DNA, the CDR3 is TGTGCCAGCAGCCTATACCTCCACGAGCAGTACTTC. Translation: CASSLYLHEQYF. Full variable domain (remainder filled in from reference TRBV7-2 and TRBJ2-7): GAGVSQSPSNKVTEKGKDVELRCDPISGHTALYWYRQSLGQGLEFLIYFQGNSAPDKSGLPSDRFSAERTGGSVSTLTIQRTQQEDSAVYLCASSLYLHEQYFGPGTRLTVT.

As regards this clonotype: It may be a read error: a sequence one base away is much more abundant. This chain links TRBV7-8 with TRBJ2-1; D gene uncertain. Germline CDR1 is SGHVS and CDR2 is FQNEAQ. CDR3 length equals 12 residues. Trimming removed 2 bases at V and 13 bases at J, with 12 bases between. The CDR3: CASSLLLETQFF. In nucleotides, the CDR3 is TGTGCCAGCAGCTTACTATTAGAGACCCAGTTCTTC.